Shown below are 3 T cell receptor beta chains from a single sample sequenced in a study of radiotherapy plus CTLA-4 blockade in lung cancer. The data were produced by immunoSEQ multiplex PCR, yet TCRdb's version contains in-frame clones alone and is incomplete. The table lists 65,000 to 90,000 clones, around 87% of them singletons. Material: peripheral blood, obtained from a patient treated with radiotherapy plus ipilimumab. Every receptor here comes from a human donor with non-small cell lung cancer who had stable disease on radiotherapy plus ipilimumab.

The chain combines TRBV4-1 with TRBJ2-3, with TRBD2 identical over 11 bases. This CDR3 has 17 residues. Germline lookup yields CDR1 MGHRA and CDR2 YSYEKL. Losses at the gene ends were 3 bases for V and 0 bases for J; bases not matched to a gene: 5. CDR3 loop: CASSHGTSGTSTDTQYF. The CDR3 DNA is TGCGCCAGCAGCCATGGGACTAGCGGTACTAGCACAGATACGCAGTATTTT.

CDR3 sequence reads: CASSFSAGAGKTQYF. CDR3 sequence (DNA): TGCGCCAGCAGCTTTTCAGCGGGAGCGGGGAAGACCCAGTACTTC. The chain employs TRBV5-1 and TRBJ2-5; the match to TRBD2 covers 8 bases. The CDR3 totals 15 residues. In germline, CDR1 is SGHRS, CDR2 YFSETQ. The ends lost 2 bases at V and 6 bases at J; junction bases unmatched: 9.

The CDR3 DNA reads as TGTGCCAGCAGCTTTCAGTCGGGTGGGGGCAATCAGCCCCAGCATTTT. Its translation: CASSFQSGGGNQPQHF. V usage is TRBV7-8 and J usage is TRBJ1-5; D is ambiguous. In germline, CDR1 is SGHVS, CDR2 FQNEAQ. The CDR3 loop spans 16 amino acids. V lost 3 bases and J lost 2, with 14 bases in between.